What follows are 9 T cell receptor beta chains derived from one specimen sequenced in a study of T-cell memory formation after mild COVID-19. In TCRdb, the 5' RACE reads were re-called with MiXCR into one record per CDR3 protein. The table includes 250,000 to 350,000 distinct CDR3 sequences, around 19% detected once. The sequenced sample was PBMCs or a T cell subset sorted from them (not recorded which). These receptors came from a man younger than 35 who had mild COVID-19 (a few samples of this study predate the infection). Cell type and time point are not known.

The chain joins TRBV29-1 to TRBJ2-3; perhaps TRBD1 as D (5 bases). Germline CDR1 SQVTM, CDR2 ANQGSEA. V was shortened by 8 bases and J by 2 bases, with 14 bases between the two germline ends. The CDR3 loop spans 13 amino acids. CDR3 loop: CSTTGYLTDTQYF. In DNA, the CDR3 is TGCAGCACAACAGGATACCTCACAGATACGCAGTATTTT.

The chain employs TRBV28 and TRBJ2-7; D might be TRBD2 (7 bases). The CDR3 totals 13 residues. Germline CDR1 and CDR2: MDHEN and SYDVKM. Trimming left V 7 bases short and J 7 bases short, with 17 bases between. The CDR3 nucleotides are TGTGCCAGCATCAGAGGGGGGGTAGCGGAGCAGTACTTC. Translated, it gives CASIRGGVAEQYF.

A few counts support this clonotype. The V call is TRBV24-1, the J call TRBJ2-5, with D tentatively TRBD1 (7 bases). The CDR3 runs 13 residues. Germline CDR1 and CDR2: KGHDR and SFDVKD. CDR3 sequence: CVRGGTVQETQYF. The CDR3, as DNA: TGTGTCCGAGGCGGGACAGTCCAAGAGACCCAGTACTTC.

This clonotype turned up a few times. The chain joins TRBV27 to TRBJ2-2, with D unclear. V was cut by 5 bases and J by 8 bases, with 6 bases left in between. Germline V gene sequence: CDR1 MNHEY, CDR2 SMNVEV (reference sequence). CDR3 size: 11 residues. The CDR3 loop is CASSKLGELFF. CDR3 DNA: TGTGCCAGCAGTAAACTAGGGGAGCTGTTTTTT.

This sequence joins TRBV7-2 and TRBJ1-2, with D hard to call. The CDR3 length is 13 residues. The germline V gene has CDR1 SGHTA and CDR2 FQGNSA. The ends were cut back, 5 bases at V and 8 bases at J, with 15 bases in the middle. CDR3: CASSQNWVGGYTF. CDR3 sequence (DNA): TGTGCCAGCAGCCAGAATTGGGTTGGGGGCTACACCTTC.

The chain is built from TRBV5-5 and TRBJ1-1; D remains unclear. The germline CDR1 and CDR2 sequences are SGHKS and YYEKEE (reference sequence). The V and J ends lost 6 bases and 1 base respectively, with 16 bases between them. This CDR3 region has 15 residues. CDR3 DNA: TGTGCCAGCACCCCTCGATCCGTGGGGAACACTGAAGCTTTCTTT. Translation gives CASTPRSVGNTEAFF.

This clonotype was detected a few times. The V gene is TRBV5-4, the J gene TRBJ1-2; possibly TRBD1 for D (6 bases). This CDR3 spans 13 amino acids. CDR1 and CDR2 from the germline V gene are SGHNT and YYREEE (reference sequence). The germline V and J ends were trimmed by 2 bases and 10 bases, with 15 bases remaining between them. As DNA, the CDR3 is TGTGCCAGCAGCTTTCAGACAGGCAAGGTCTACACCTTC. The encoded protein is CASSFQTGKVYTF.

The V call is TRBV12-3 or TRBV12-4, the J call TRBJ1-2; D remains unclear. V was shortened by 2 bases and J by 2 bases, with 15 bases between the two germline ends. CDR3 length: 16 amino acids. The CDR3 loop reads CASSLRRPWPNYGYTF. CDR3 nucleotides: TGTGCCAGCAGTTTACGGCGTCCGTGGCCCAACTATGGCTACACCTTC.

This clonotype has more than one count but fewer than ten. The chain's CDR3 is CASSGGTLGEQFF. The CDR3 DNA is TGTGCCAGCAGCGGCGGGACACTGGGTGAGCAGTTCTTC. The chain recombines TRBV5-8 with TRBJ2-1; D might be TRBD1 or TRBD2, each matching 6 bases. CDR1 and CDR2 (germline): SGHTS, YDEGEE. This CDR3 spans 13 amino acids. Trimming pared 4 bases from V and 9 bases from J, leaving 14 bases between.